This T cell receptor (beta chain) was recorded in a study of vaccination and CD4 T cells after COVID-19 (dated by TCRdb to the early 2020s). As for the study more broadly: Six males and four females were included in the convalescent cohort, with two Hispanic individuals, seven Caucasians, two Asians and one multiracial person represented. Each participant got two doses of either the Pfizer-BioNTech BNT162b2 vaccine (n=8) or the Moderna mRNA-1273 vaccine (n=2). Post-COVID blood samples were collected from convalescent patients a median of roughly 100 days after diagnosis, with a range of about 30 to 161 days. Post-vaccine blood samples were collected a median of about 11 weeks after the second vaccine dose, ranging from about 13 to 250 days. Overlapping spike peptide pools from SARS-CoV-2 and from the common cold coronaviruses HCoV-NL63, HCoV-OC43 and HCoV-229E were used as culture stimuli. In control cultures, a CEFX viral epitope pool was used as positive control, an HIV-1 Nef peptide pool was used as negative control, or no peptide was added. In fewer than 12 COVID-19 convalescent patients and a few infection-naive healthy vaccine recipients, researchers compared the spike-specific CD4+ TCR repertoire from before mRNA vaccination with the repertoire from after. At the TCR clonotype level, an earlier paper using these donors assessed memory CD4+ T cell crossreactivity between SARS-CoV-2 and common cold coronavirus spike proteins. Results the study describes overall, beyond this receptor: The median count of SARS-CoV-2-reactive clonotypes went up from 20 to 25 after infection to approximately 40 after vaccination, although the change was not significant. Among convalescent patients, a median about 90% of the SARS-CoV-2-reactive clones seen after vaccination appeared only after vaccination, which suggests priming specific to the vaccine. Nearly all vaccine-specific clones in convalescent patients (304 of 307) were mono-reactive for SARS-CoV-2 spike rather than cross-reactive with common cold coronaviruses. Only a relatively small number of convalescent patients were included in the study, and early timepoints following natural infection were not analyzed.

The germline V gene specifies ENHRY as CDR1 and SYGVKD as CDR2. The cysteine opens and the phenylalanine closes a CDR3 of 17 amino acids. Only the CDR3 part of the read is kept: 51 bases, read in frame from the first base. After removal of 6 bases from V and 4 bases from J, the junction retains 6 bases not matched to a gene. Library construction relied on PCR. DNA from cultured CD4+ T cells underwent TCR sequencing with the Oncomine TCR Beta short-read assay at the Johns Hopkins FTIC core. Genomic DNA was extracted from the cultured CD4+ T cells with the QIAamp micro DNA kit. Oncomine TCR Beta libraries from cultured CD4+ T cells were pooled using unique dual indexes and sequenced on an Illumina iSeq 100. The study's own analysis went as follows. Non-productive sequences were removed, and CDR3s that did not start with C, did not end with F or W, or were shorter than 7 amino acids were discarded. The MANAFEST web application identified antigen-specific clonotypes by comparing peptide-stimulated wells against reference wells and other culture wells. To be called positive, a clone needed an FDR below 0.05, an odds ratio above 5, and a productive frequency above 0.1% in at least two of three replicate wells. Clonotypes that were significantly expanded in both SARS-CoV-2 spike wells and at least one common cold coronavirus spike condition were defined as cross-reactive. CDR3 homology was assessed with Levenshtein distances (stringdist) and unrooted phylogenetic trees (ape) in R version 3.6.1. TCRdb reprocessing: public reads trimmed at Q25 with fastp, clones called with MiXCR, in-frame beta chains kept. Each entry merges the rows of one CDR3 protein and shows their most common DNA and genes. The V and J calls reflect TCRdb's pipeline rather than the authors' work. This sample comprises nearly 8,000 distinct CDR3 sequences, about 39% of them detected only once. The top ten hold 30% to 45% of the sample.

The sample's treatment or condition label is to be understood as: approximately nine-day PBMC culture with coronavirus spike peptide pools or control peptides (ViraFEST assay). CD4+ T cells from unexposed donors were collected before the COVID-19 pandemic (2011-2018). To expand antigen-specific T cells with peptide pools and then pick out the expanded clonotypes through TCR sequencing, the study relied on the ViraFEST assay. PBMCs were cultured at about 2 million per well in IMDM supplemented with around 5.5% human AB serum and 10 IU/ml IL-2, with approximately 11 ug/ml peptide pools added. Half of the culture medium was replaced with fresh IL-2-containing medium on days 3 and 7. After nine to eleven days of culture, CD4+ T cells were isolated by negative selection with the EasySep CD4+ T cell isolation kit. As cell number allowed, CD4+ T cells from unexposed donors were tested for reactivity to SARS-CoV-2 S and N and to four common cold coronavirus spike pools. Ficoll-Paque Plus gradient centrifugation was used to isolate PBMCs from whole blood, and the isolated PBMCs were then either used fresh or cryopreserved at -140C. Culture conditions were generally each tested in triplicate wells. The leukapheresis product used for the unexposed donors was purchased from a commercial source.

This clonotype was counted a few times. The antigen this receptor binds is unknown. No per-base quality is available; no much larger clone lies one base away. The sequenced sample was CD4+ T cells from blood, cultured in vitro. The source of this sequence is a human donor in good health. This chain is built from TRBV10-3 and TRBJ2-2; TRBD2 matches 15 bases in the middle. The CDR3 has the sequence CAIRGLAGGSSTGELFF. Read as DNA, the sequence is TGTGCCATCAGAGGACTAGCGGGAGGGTCTAGCACCGGGGAGCTGTTTTTT.